A single sample gave rise to the 27 T cell receptor beta chains below, sequenced in a study of blood T cell repertoires in COVID-19. Sequenced by immunoSEQ multiplex PCR; TCRdb stores in-frame clones only, minus some. The sample has around 140,000 clones, about nine tenths seen once. Source material: peripheral blood. The source is a woman in her 70s with COVID-19, enrolled during active disease.

This clone was found once. The chain uses TRBV19 and TRBJ2-1, with 8 positions matching TRBD1. Germline V lookup: CDR1 LNHDA, CDR2 SQIVND (reference sequence). CDR3 size: 15 residues. Trimming took 7 bases from V and 2 from J; bases not matched to a gene: 7. Here the CDR3 reads CASTTDRGPYNEQFF. In DNA form, the CDR3 reads TGTGCCAGTACCACTGACAGGGGACCCTACAATGAGCAGTTCTTC.

This sequence joins TRBV20-1 and TRBJ1-2, with unresolved D. There are 13 residues in the CDR3. Per germline, CDR1 DFQATT and CDR2 SNEGSKA (reference sequence). V dropped 3 bases and J dropped 4 bases, with 12 bases sitting between them. The CDR3 DNA reads as TGCAGTGCTAGTGTTGGGGAGAGCTATGGCTACACCTTC. It specifies CSASVGESYGYTF.

The chain links TRBV5-8 to TRBJ2-3; no reliable D call. Germline V gene sequence: CDR1 SGHTS, CDR2 YDEGEE. Trimming took off 7 bases at V and 0 bases at J, with 9 bases between the two ends. This CDR3 has 13 residues. CDR3 protein: CASDSGSTDTQYF. The CDR3, as DNA: TGTGCCAGCGACTCCGGGAGCACAGATACGCAGTATTTT.

This clone is a singleton in its sample. For the CDR3, the DNA is TGTGCCAGTAGTAACCGACAGGAGGAAGCTTTCTTT. It encodes CASSNRQEEAFF. This chain joins TRBV19 and TRBJ1-1; TRBD1 might be the D (6 bases). CDR1 is LNHDA and CDR2 is SQIVND in the germline V gene (reference sequence). V was pared by 4 bases and J by 8 bases, with 11 bases between. CDR3 length: 12 amino acids.

The CDR3 DNA sequence: TGTGCCAGCAGCTTATACAGGGGGCAAGACGAGCAGTACTTC. Translation gives CASSLYRGQDEQYF. The chain carries TRBV7-9 and TRBJ2-7; TRBD1 matches 9 bases. J was trimmed by 5 bases and V by 2 bases; bases with no gene match: 4. Germline CDR1 reads SEHNR; CDR2 reads FQNEAQ (reference sequence). This CDR3 contains 14 residues. Together with reference TRBV7-9 and TRBJ2-7, the CDR3 gives the full variable domain: DTGVSQNPRHKITKRGQNVTFRCDPISEHNRLYWYRQTLGQGPEFLTYFQNEAQLEKSRLLSDRFSAERPKGSFSTLEIQRTEQGDSAMYLCASSLYRGQDEQYFGPGTRLTVT.

This rearrangement joins TRBV27 to TRBJ1-4; no clear D. Trimming stripped 8 bases from V and 1 base from J, with 14 bases between. Germline CDR1 reads MNHEY; CDR2 reads SMNVEV (reference sequence). CDR3 length: 15 amino acids. The CDR3 sequence: CASGGYRQTNEKLFF. The CDR3 DNA reads TGTGCCAGCGGTGGATATCGACAAACTAATGAAAAACTGTTTTTT.

The chain uses TRBV3-1 (or the pseudogene TRBV3-2) and TRBJ1-5; a weak D match, TRBD1 (5 bases). The CDR3 length is 16 residues. CDR1 is LGHDT, CDR2 YNNKEL, per germline (reference sequence). The ends were cut back, 5 bases at V and 1 base at J, with 15 bases in the middle. The CDR3 nucleotides are TGTGCCAGCAGCAGTGGTTGGGGCATGAGCAATCAGCCCCAGCATTTT. Residues: CASSSGWGMSNQPQHF.

This clone appeared many times. The chain recombines TRBV23-1 with TRBJ2-7, with 8 bases that match TRBD1. TRBV23-1 falls under the ORF class, with uncertain function. V dropped 0 bases and J dropped 4; count of bases not matched to a gene: 8. CDR3 length equals 16 residues. Here the CDR3 reads CASSQSGRRGLYEQYF. In DNA form, the CDR3 reads TGCGCCAGCAGTCAATCGGGACGCAGGGGGCTATACGAGCAGTACTTC.

This rearrangement joins TRBV27 to TRBJ2-7; 8 bases are shared with TRBD1. The V and J ends lost 2 bases and 4 bases, in that order; junction bases with no gene match: 7. The CDR3 consists of 15 residues. Germline lookup yields CDR1 MNHEY and CDR2 SMNVEV (reference sequence). The CDR3 sequence: CASSLTTGAIYEQYF. The CDR3, as DNA: TGTGCCAGCAGTTTAACGACAGGGGCGATATACGAGCAGTACTTC.

The chain is built from TRBV20-1 and TRBJ1-1; no clear D. This CDR3 is built from 11 residues. Trimming cost V 6 bases and J 1 base, with 6 bases left between them. Germline V gene data show CDR1 as DFQATT and CDR2 as SNEGSKA (reference sequence). The CDR3 coding sequence is TGCAGTGCATCTTGGAACACTGAAGCTTTCTTT. Translating gives CSASWNTEAFF.

V usage is TRBV5-1 and J usage is TRBJ1-4; D might be TRBD1 (6 bases). The V end lost 0 bases, the J end lost 4 bases, and 13 bases lay between the germline ends. The germline V gene has CDR1 SGHRS and CDR2 YFSETQ. The CDR3 covers 16 residues. The CDR3 region has the DNA TGCGCCAGCAGCTTGGCCCCGACACAGGGTAATGAAAAACTGTTTTTT. Protein product: CASSLAPTQGNEKLFF.

The chain joins TRBV28 to TRBJ1-6; unclear D gene. Trimming shortened V by 3 bases and J by 9 bases, and 12 bases separated the two germline ends. This CDR3 is 14 amino acids long. Germline CDR1 is MDHEN and CDR2 is SYDVKM. This chain's CDR3 is CASSFGLKGSPLHF. In DNA form, the CDR3 reads TGTGCCAGCAGTTTTGGGCTTAAAGGTTCACCCCTCCACTTT.

The genes are TRBV28 and TRBJ2-7; 12 bases line up with TRBD1. V lost 6 bases to trimming and J lost 6 bases; unmatched junction nucleotides: 9. CDR1 and CDR2 (germline): MDHEN, SYDVKM. The length of the CDR3 is 15 residues. CDR3 bases: TGTGCCAGCAGCGGATCGGGACAGGGGGCGGGCGAGCAGTACTTC. It codes for CASSGSGQGAGEQYF.

The rearrangement joins TRBV14 to TRBJ1-1; D perhaps matches TRBD1 (6 bases). V lost 6 bases, J lost 3 bases, and 23 bases lay in between. This CDR3 has 17 residues. The germline V gene has CDR1 SGHDN and CDR2 FVKESK. The CDR3 reads CASSPGHSREWDTEAFF. The CDR3 DNA sequence: TGTGCCAGCAGTCCGGGACATAGTCGGGAATGGGACACTGAAGCTTTCTTT.

Only one count was recorded for this clone. The chain has TRBV19 and TRBJ1-5, with TRBD1 matching over 9 bases. The CDR3 extends over 15 amino acids. Trimming at V came to 4 bases and at J to 7 bases, leaving 8 bases not matched to a gene. Germline CDR1 and CDR2: LNHDA and SQIVND (reference sequence). The CDR3 region has the DNA TGTGCCAGTAGTACGAACCCGGGACAGGGACAGCCCCAGCATTTT. As protein: CASSTNPGQGQPQHF.

The chain joins TRBV30 to TRBJ1-4, with 9 bases matching TRBD1. The CDR3 is 16 amino acids. V lost 2 bases to trimming and J lost 4 bases; unmatched junction nucleotides: 8. CDR1 is GTSNPN and CDR2 is SVGIG in the germline V gene (reference sequence). CDR3 coding DNA: TGTGCCTGGAGTCTCCACTCGGGACAGGGTAATGAAAAACTGTTTTTT. Its protein is CAWSLHSGQGNEKLFF.

The V gene is TRBV11-2, the J gene TRBJ1-2; TRBD1 matches 8 bases. Germline CDR1 reads SGHAT; CDR2 reads FQNNGV. The trim removed 3 bases at V and 1 base at J, leaving 7 bases unmatched. The CDR3 contains 16 residues. The chain's CDR3 is CASSLAGGPNNYGYTF. The CDR3 bases are TGTGCCAGCAGCTTGGCAGGGGGCCCTAATAACTATGGCTACACCTTC.

In DNA, the CDR3 is TGTGCCACCAGCAGGGACAGTCATGGCTACACCTTC. This gives the protein CATSRDSHGYTF. This rearrangement joins TRBV15 to TRBJ1-2; weak D call: TRBD1 (6 bases). The V end was cut by 3 bases, the J end by 6 bases, with 8 bases between. CDR1 and CDR2 from the germline V gene are LNHNV and YYDKDF (reference sequence). The CDR3 covers 12 residues. Supplemented by reference TRBV15 and TRBJ1-2, the full variable domain reads DAMVIQNPRYQVTQFGKPVTLSCSQTLNHNVMYWYQQKSSQAPKLLFHYYDKDFNNEADTPDNFQSRRPNTSFCFLDIRSPGLGDTAMYLCATSRDSHGYTFGSGTRLTVV.

Only one count was recorded for this clone. The rearrangement links TRBV19 to TRBJ2-6; D is unresolved. Germline CDR1 and CDR2: LNHDA and SQIVND (reference sequence). The CDR3 covers 14 residues. V lost 5 bases and J 2 bases, leaving 7 bases between the germline ends. The CDR3 DNA follows: TGTGCCAGTAGTTCTCAGACTGGGGCCAACGTCCTGACTTTC. As protein: CASSSQTGANVLTF.

The chain links TRBV7-2 to TRBJ1-1; D not resolved. Germline-derived CDR1 and CDR2 are SGHTA and FQGNSA. The CDR3 spans 14 residues. Trimming shortened V by 5 bases and J by 12 bases, and 22 bases separated the two germline ends. The CDR3 loop is CASSPDGIIPRTFF. The CDR3 nucleotides read TGTGCCAGCAGCCCCGACGGGATAATCCCAAGGACTTTCTTT.

The chain joins TRBV5-1 to TRBJ2-1; D is possibly TRBD1 (5 bases). Germline V gene data show CDR1 as SGHRS and CDR2 as YFSETQ. V lost 2 bases to trimming and J lost 5 bases, with 14 bases between them. The CDR3 runs 15 residues. This CDR3 reads CASSLRVTGDNEQFF. CDR3 in DNA: TGCGCCAGCAGCTTACGGGTAACAGGAGACAATGAGCAGTTCTTC.

V gene TRBV2 combines with J gene TRBJ1-2; no firm D call. V was trimmed by 3 bases and J by 7 bases, leaving 12 bases between them. The germline V gene has CDR1 SNHLY and CDR2 FYNNEI. The CDR3 length is 13 residues. The CDR3 spells CASSEQNRGGYTF. The CDR3 bases are TGTGCCAGCAGTGAGCAGAATAGAGGTGGCTACACCTTC.

This clone was seen only once. The chain recombines TRBV28 with TRBJ1-6; D perhaps matches TRBD1 (5 bases). CDR1 is MDHEN, CDR2 SYDVKM, per germline. This CDR3 has 16 amino acids. V lost 0 bases, J lost 8 bases, and 14 bases lay in between. The CDR3 is CASSLWPGVLYSPLHF. The DNA of the CDR3 is TGTGCCAGCAGTTTATGGCCGGGGGTCCTTTATTCACCCCTCCACTTT.

The genes are TRBV15 and TRBJ1-1, with a tentative D call TRBD1 (5 bases). The V end was cut by 6 bases, the J end by 4 bases, with 21 bases between. Germline CDR1 is LNHNV and CDR2 is YYDKDF (reference sequence). CDR3 length: 16 residues. The CDR3 coding sequence is TGTGCCACCAGGGGCCCCCAGGGCCAGGGATCCACTGAAGCTTTCTTT. Protein sequence: CATRGPQGQGSTEAFF.

The J gene is TRBJ2-7, the V gene TRBV29-1, with TRBD1 identical over 10 bases. V lost 5 bases, J lost 4 bases, and 5 bases stayed unmatched. This CDR3 has 13 residues. The V gene's germline CDR1 is SQVTM and CDR2 ANQGSEA. The CDR3 bases are TGCAGCGTTCGGGACAGGGGCTTGTACGAGCAGTACTTC. It translates to CSVRDRGLYEQYF.

The chain combines TRBV3-1 (or the pseudogene TRBV3-2) with TRBJ2-3; 13 bases are a match to TRBD2. The CDR3 is made up of 18 amino acids. The germline CDR1 and CDR2 sequences are LGHDT and YNNKEL (reference sequence). The ends lost 1 base at V and 1 base at J; junction bases unmatched: 5. CDR3 sequence reads: CASSQVTSGGFGTDTQYF. Here the CDR3 DNA reads TGTGCCAGCAGCCAAGTGACTAGCGGGGGGTTCGGCACAGATACGCAGTATTTT.

As regards this clone: The CDR3 carries no conserved terminal phenylalanine or tryptophan, so it likely arises from a read error. The DNA is left out, because the CDR3 cannot be placed on it with certainty; the CDR3 is given as TCRdb lists it. V usage is TRBV7-2 and J usage is TRBJ1-1; TRBD1 is the table's D call, not checked against the DNA. The CDR3 contains 13 residues when both ends are counted. CDR1 SGHTA and CDR2 FQGNSA come from the germline V gene. The CDR3 is CASSSGQLKTPGI.